These T cell receptor beta chains were read from a single sample in a study of T cell changes during pregnancy in multiple sclerosis. TCRdb's table, derived via immunoSEQ multiplex PCR, lists solely in-frame clones and lacks some. The profile shows tens of thousands of clones, approximately 91% of them singletons. This material consisted of peripheral blood, taken in the second trimester of pregnancy. Receptor source: a female donor with multiple sclerosis, enrolled in a pregnancy study. CDR3s include the opening cysteine and the closing phenylalanine or tryptophan. Each record gives: CDR3 protein, CDR3 DNA, J gene, V gene, D gene, clone size. A D gene is named only where the DNA matches it firmly. Only part of the rows carry a size: once, few, many, or a class if the clone is expanded.

CDR3aa: CASSQTSAPVNEQFF
CDR3nt: TGTGCCAGCAGCCAAACTAGCGCCCCGGTCAATGAGCAGTTCTTC
j_gene: TRBJ2-1
v_gene: TRBV4-2
d_gene: TRBD2
abundance: NA

CDR3aa: CASSADRGSGNTIYF
CDR3nt: TGTGCCAGTAGTGCGGACAGGGGGTCTGGAAACACCATATATTTT
j_gene: TRBJ1-3
v_gene: TRBV19
d_gene: TRBD1
abundance: once

CDR3aa: CASGGRPYEQYF
CDR3nt: TGTGCCAGCGGGGGGAGACCCTACGAGCAGTACTTC
j_gene: TRBJ2-7
v_gene: TRBV7-9
d_gene: NA
abundance: once

CDR3aa: CAWTLGGGVNEQFF
CDR3nt: TGTGCCTGGACCCTGGGAGGGGGGGTCAATGAGCAGTTCTTC
j_gene: TRBJ2-1
v_gene: TRBV30
d_gene: NA
abundance: NA

CDR3aa: CASSLELAGGYEQYF
CDR3nt: TGTGCCAGCAGCCTCGAACTAGCGGGGGGCTACGAGCAGTACTTC
j_gene: TRBJ2-7
v_gene: TRBV4-2
d_gene: TRBD2
abundance: few

CDR3aa: CASSLATGGYGYTF
CDR3nt: TGTGCCAGCAGCTTAGCAACAGGGGGTTACGGCTACACCTTC
j_gene: TRBJ1-2
v_gene: TRBV7-9
d_gene: TRBD1
abundance: NA

CDR3aa: CAISATSGSSSTDTQYF
CDR3nt: TGTGCCATCAGCGCGACTAGCGGGTCGTCTAGCACAGATACGCAGTATTTT
j_gene: TRBJ2-3
v_gene: TRBV10-3
d_gene: TRBD2
abundance: NA

CDR3aa: CASSSTSGYSNQPQHF
CDR3nt: TGTGCCAGCAGTTCCACCAGCGGTTATAGCAATCAGCCCCAGCATTTT
j_gene: TRBJ1-5
v_gene: TRBV6-5
d_gene: NA
abundance: NA

CDR3aa: CASSIMGLAGTDTQYF
CDR3nt: TGTGCCAGTAGTATCATGGGACTAGCGGGCACAGATACGCAGTATTTT
j_gene: TRBJ2-3
v_gene: TRBV19
d_gene: TRBD2
abundance: NA

CDR3aa: CASSYSSQNTEAFF
CDR3nt: TGTGCCAGCAGTTACTCGTCACAGAACACTGAAGCTTTCTTT
j_gene: TRBJ1-1
v_gene: TRBV6-5
d_gene: NA
abundance: few

CDR3aa: CAWEGQGDEQYF
CDR3nt: TGTGCCTGGGAAGGACAGGGGGACGAGCAGTACTTC
j_gene: TRBJ2-7
v_gene: TRBV30
d_gene: TRBD1
abundance: NA

CDR3aa: CAWSLDSEKLFF
CDR3nt: TGTGCCTGGAGCCTAGACAGTGAAAAACTGTTTTTT
j_gene: TRBJ1-4
v_gene: TRBV30
d_gene: NA
abundance: NA

CDR3aa: CASSRLARSTDTQYF
CDR3nt: TGTGCCAGCAGCAGATTAGCGCGAAGCACAGATACGCAGTATTTT
j_gene: TRBJ2-3
v_gene: TRBV7-2
d_gene: NA
abundance: NA

CDR3aa: CASTVTGTNTEAFF
CDR3nt: TGTGCCAGCACCGTTACAGGGACGAACACTGAAGCTTTCTTT
j_gene: TRBJ1-1
v_gene: TRBV7-2
d_gene: NA
abundance: NA

CDR3aa: CASSTTIQGPDYEQYF
CDR3nt: TGTGCCAGTAGTACGACGATACAGGGGCCAGACTACGAGCAGTACTTC
j_gene: TRBJ2-7
v_gene: TRBV19
d_gene: TRBD1
abundance: NA

CDR3aa: CASMALAGVETQYF
CDR3nt: TGTGCCAGCATGGCCCTAGCGGGAGTAGAGACCCAGTACTTC
j_gene: TRBJ2-5
v_gene: TRBV2
d_gene: TRBD2
abundance: NA

CDR3aa: CASSTTSGVADTQYF
CDR3nt: TGTGCCAGCAGCACGACTAGCGGGGTAGCAGATACGCAGTATTTT
j_gene: TRBJ2-3
v_gene: TRBV11-1
d_gene: TRBD2
abundance: NA

CDR3aa: CASSGALGNTEAFF
CDR3nt: TGTGCCAGCTCAGGGGCTTTGGGGAACACTGAAGCTTTCTTT
j_gene: TRBJ1-1
v_gene: TRBV18
d_gene: NA
abundance: NA

CDR3aa: CASSYSAGTLSGNTIYF
CDR3nt: TGTGCCAGCAGCTACAGCGCCGGGACACTTTCTGGAAACACCATATATTTT
j_gene: TRBJ1-3
v_gene: TRBV7-2
d_gene: NA
abundance: NA

CDR3aa: CASSPGTGYNEQFF
CDR3nt: TGTGCCAGCAGTCCCGGGACAGGGTACAATGAGCAGTTCTTC
j_gene: TRBJ2-1
v_gene: TRBV27
d_gene: TRBD1
abundance: once

CDR3aa: CASSIAPIYGYTF
CDR3nt: TGTGCCAGTAGTATAGCTCCTATTTATGGCTACACCTTC
j_gene: TRBJ1-2
v_gene: TRBV19
d_gene: NA
abundance: NA

CDR3aa: CASNVEGTGGYEQYF
CDR3nt: TGTGCCAGCAACGTAGAGGGGACAGGGGGCTACGAGCAGTACTTC
j_gene: TRBJ2-7
v_gene: TRBV6-1
d_gene: TRBD1
abundance: NA

CDR3aa: CASSTHRPYNQPQHF
CDR3nt: TGTGCCAGTAGTACCCACAGGCCTTACAATCAGCCCCAGCATTTT
j_gene: TRBJ1-5
v_gene: TRBV19
d_gene: NA
abundance: NA

CDR3aa: CASSPAPTENTEAFF
CDR3nt: TGTGCCAGCAGCCCCGCTCCGACAGAGAACACTGAAGCTTTCTTT
j_gene: TRBJ1-1
v_gene: TRBV5-6
d_gene: NA
abundance: NA

CDR3aa: CASSLLQTTSGQGCEQYF
CDR3nt: TGTGCCAGCAGCTTACTCCAAACAACCTCGGGACAGGGGTGCGAGCAGTACTTC
j_gene: TRBJ2-7
v_gene: TRBV7-9
d_gene: TRBD1
abundance: NA

CDR3aa: CASSVDVGQGSTDTQYF
CDR3nt: TGTGCCAGCAGCGTAGATGTGGGTCAGGGATCCACAGATACGCAGTATTTT
j_gene: TRBJ2-3
v_gene: TRBV9
d_gene: NA
abundance: NA

CDR3aa: CASSVGTGQGEQFF
CDR3nt: TGTGCCAGCAGCGTAGGGACAGGTCAGGGTGAGCAGTTCTTC
j_gene: TRBJ2-1
v_gene: TRBV9
d_gene: TRBD1
abundance: NA

CDR3aa: CASSLDREVGPQHF
CDR3nt: TGTGCCAGCAGTTTGGACAGGGAAGTTGGGCCCCAGCATTTT
j_gene: TRBJ1-5
v_gene: TRBV6-5
d_gene: TRBD1
abundance: NA

CDR3aa: CASSQRAKGDTGELFF
CDR3nt: TGTGCCAGCAGCCAAAGGGCCAAAGGGGACACCGGGGAGCTGTTTTTT
j_gene: TRBJ2-2
v_gene: TRBV14
d_gene: NA
abundance: many

CDR3aa: CASSHESKGHTEAFF
CDR3nt: TGTGCCAGCAGCCACGAATCGAAGGGGCACACTGAAGCTTTCTTT
j_gene: TRBJ1-1
v_gene: TRBV4-2
d_gene: NA
abundance: NA

CDR3aa: CASTDPTTGTEKLFF
CDR3nt: TGCGCCAGCACCGACCCGACGACAGGGACTGAAAAACTGTTTTTT
j_gene: TRBJ1-4
v_gene: TRBV5-1
d_gene: TRBD1
abundance: once

CDR3aa: CAWKELAESTDTQYF
CDR3nt: TGTGCCTGGAAGGAGCTAGCGGAAAGCACAGATACGCAGTATTTT
j_gene: TRBJ2-3
v_gene: TRBV30
d_gene: TRBD2
abundance: NA

CDR3aa: CASSLYRDSTEAFF
CDR3nt: TGTGCCAGCAGCCTTTACAGGGATAGCACTGAAGCTTTCTTT
j_gene: TRBJ1-1
v_gene: TRBV7-3
d_gene: NA
abundance: NA

CDR3aa: CASENAGTPYNEQFF
CDR3nt: TGTGCCAGCGAAAACGCGGGGACCCCCTACAATGAGCAGTTCTTC
j_gene: TRBJ2-1
v_gene: TRBV2
d_gene: NA
abundance: NA

CDR3aa: CASSVGTGWAGPQHF
CDR3nt: TGTGCCAGCAGCGTAGGCACAGGGTGGGCAGGCCCCCAGCATTTT
j_gene: TRBJ1-5
v_gene: TRBV9
d_gene: NA
abundance: NA

CDR3aa: CASSVAGERGTQYF
CDR3nt: TGTGCCAGCAGTGTAGCGGGAGAACGGGGTACGCAGTATTTT
j_gene: TRBJ2-3
v_gene: TRBV6-6
d_gene: TRBD2
abundance: NA

CDR3aa: CASSVGAAGFHGEQFF
CDR3nt: TGTGCCAGCAGCGTAGGTGCGGCGGGGTTTCATGGTGAGCAGTTCTTC
j_gene: TRBJ2-1
v_gene: TRBV9
d_gene: NA
abundance: NA

CDR3aa: CASSSPGQRSSYNSPLHF
CDR3nt: TGTGCCAGCTCTTCCCCGGGACAGAGGAGCTCCTATAATTCACCCCTCCACTTT
j_gene: TRBJ1-6
v_gene: TRBV18
d_gene: TRBD1
abundance: NA

CDR3aa: CASSFRPTGQNTEAFF
CDR3nt: TGTGCCAGCAGCTTTAGACCGACAGGGCAGAACACTGAAGCTTTCTTT
j_gene: TRBJ1-1
v_gene: TRBV7-9
d_gene: TRBD1
abundance: NA

CDR3aa: CASSVLPGEDYGYTF
CDR3nt: TGTGCCAGCAGCGTACTCCCGGGGGAGGACTATGGCTACACCTTC
j_gene: TRBJ1-2
v_gene: TRBV9
d_gene: NA
abundance: NA

CDR3aa: CASSVVPSGTLGDEQFF
CDR3nt: TGTGCCAGCAGCGTAGTTCCTAGCGGGACCCTAGGCGATGAGCAGTTCTTC
j_gene: TRBJ2-1
v_gene: TRBV9
d_gene: TRBD2
abundance: NA

CDR3aa: CASSLLSSTGELFF
CDR3nt: TGCGCCAGCAGCCTACTTTCAAGCACCGGGGAGCTGTTTTTT
j_gene: TRBJ2-2
v_gene: TRBV5-1
d_gene: NA
abundance: NA

CDR3aa: CAWSTPRERELEQYF
CDR3nt: TGTGCCTGGAGTACCCCCCGGGAGCGGGAGCTCGAGCAGTACTTC
j_gene: TRBJ2-7
v_gene: TRBV30
d_gene: TRBD2
abundance: NA

CDR3aa: CASRDLLDTGELFF
CDR3nt: TGTGCCTCCAGGGACTTGCTAGACACCGGGGAGCTGTTTTTT
j_gene: TRBJ2-2
v_gene: TRBV10-3
d_gene: NA
abundance: NA

CDR3aa: CASSDTGNGKSQHF
CDR3nt: TGTGCCAGCAGTGATACAGGGAACGGGAAGTCCCAGCATTTT
j_gene: TRBJ1-5
v_gene: TRBV2
d_gene: NA
abundance: NA

CDR3aa: CASSPPLAGGHDEQYF
CDR3nt: TGTGCCAGCAGCCCCCCCCTAGCGGGGGGCCACGACGAGCAGTACTTC
j_gene: TRBJ2-7
v_gene: TRBV7-2
d_gene: TRBD2
abundance: NA

CDR3aa: CASSSRSGGSTEAFF
CDR3nt: TGTGCCAGCAGCTCCCGTTCGGGAGGAAGCACTGAAGCTTTCTTT
j_gene: TRBJ1-1
v_gene: TRBV9
d_gene: NA
abundance: NA

CDR3aa: CASSPEAQSYGYTF
CDR3nt: TGTGCCAGCAGCCCAGAGGCCCAGAGCTATGGCTACACCTTC
j_gene: TRBJ1-2
v_gene: TRBV7-2
d_gene: NA
abundance: NA

CDR3aa: CASSLSGGANTGELFF
CDR3nt: TGTGCCAGCAGCTTATCGGGGGGTGCGAACACCGGGGAGCTGTTTTTT
j_gene: TRBJ2-2
v_gene: TRBV7-6
d_gene: TRBD2
abundance: NA

CDR3aa: CASSLGGGREETQYF
CDR3nt: TGCGCCAGCAGCTTGGGTGGGGGCCGGGAAGAGACCCAGTACTTC
j_gene: TRBJ2-5
v_gene: TRBV5-1
d_gene: NA
abundance: NA

CDR3aa: CASSDSSGSYNEQFF
CDR3nt: TGTGCCAGCAGTGATTCTAGCGGGAGTTACAATGAGCAGTTCTTC
j_gene: TRBJ2-1
v_gene: TRBV2
d_gene: TRBD2
abundance: NA

CDR3aa: CASGLRLAGEGAKNIQYF
CDR3nt: TGTGCTAGTGGTTTAAGACTAGCGGGAGAAGGGGCCAAAAACATTCAGTACTTC
j_gene: TRBJ2-4
v_gene: TRBV12-5
d_gene: TRBD2
abundance: NA

CDR3aa: CASRPTGWYTF
CDR3nt: TGTGCCAGCAGGCCGACAGGGTGGTACACCTTC
j_gene: TRBJ1-2
v_gene: TRBV2
d_gene: TRBD1
abundance: NA

CDR3aa: CASSPRTGYTF
CDR3nt: TGTGCCAGCAGTCCCCGCACAGGCTACACCTTC
j_gene: TRBJ1-2
v_gene: TRBV28
d_gene: NA
abundance: NA

CDR3aa: CASSFQDYGYTF
CDR3nt: TGTGCCAGCAGCTTCCAGGACTATGGCTACACCTTC
j_gene: TRBJ1-2
v_gene: TRBV7-9
d_gene: NA
abundance: NA

CDR3aa: CASSTGTLMGETQYF
CDR3nt: TGCGCCAGCAGTACCGGGACTCTAATGGGAGAGACCCAGTACTTC
j_gene: TRBJ2-5
v_gene: TRBV10-1
d_gene: NA
abundance: NA